One sample yielded the 20 T cell receptor beta chains listed below, sequenced in a study of identical twins. Using its own MiXCR run on the 5' RACE reads, TCRdb lists one record per CDR3 protein. The profile shows roughly 750,000 distinct CDR3 sequences, 21% of them singletons. These data also featured in a second study, about T cells expressing NK-cell markers.

The sequenced material came from PBMCs. The receptors come from a woman younger than 35 in good health.

The chain has TRBV7-2 and TRBJ2-1; TRBD2 is a possible D gene (6 bases). CDR3 length: 13 amino acids. Germline V gene sequence: CDR1 SGHTA, CDR2 FQGNSA. The V end lost 0 bases, the J end lost 9 bases, and 9 bases lay between the germline ends. CDR3 bases: TGTGCCAGCAGCTTAGCGAGGCGGGGTGAGCAGTTCTTC. It encodes CASSLARRGEQFF. Combining the CDR3 with reference TRBV7-2 and TRBJ2-1 gives the whole variable domain GAGVSQSPSNKVTEKGKDVELRCDPISGHTALYWYRQSLGQGLEFLIYFQGNSAPDKSGLPSDRFSAERTGGSVSTLTIQRTQQEDSAVYLCASSLARRGEQFFGPGTRLTVL.

This rearrangement joins TRBV12-3 or TRBV12-4 to TRBJ2-5, with D unresolved. This CDR3 has 16 amino acids. Deletions cut 0 bases from V and 2 bases from J, with 13 bases between. Here the CDR3 reads CASSLARFLPQETQYF. The CDR3 nucleotides read TGTGCCAGCAGTTTAGCGCGGTTCCTGCCACAAGAGACCCAGTACTTC.

This sequence joins TRBV10-2 and TRBJ2-7; D is undetermined. Trimming left V 5 bases short and J 2 bases short, with 10 bases between. This CDR3 comprises 13 residues. The germline CDR1 and CDR2 sequences are WSHSY and SAAADI. The CDR3, as DNA: TGCGCCAGCAGTTCACTCGAAACCTACGAGCAGTACTTC. Translating gives CASSSLETYEQYF.

The rearrangement uses TRBV5-1 and TRBJ2-5; D call uncertain. V lost 0 bases and J 10 bases, leaving 16 bases between the germline ends. Per germline, CDR1 SGHRS and CDR2 YFSETQ. This CDR3 has 14 amino acids. The CDR3 region has the DNA TGCGCCAGCAGCTTGGGAAGCGTCACGAGGATCCAGTACTTC. Its translation: CASSLGSVTRIQYF.

This clonotype was detected only a few times. The chain employs TRBV7-9 and TRBJ1-1, with D unresolved. Trimming shortened V by 3 bases and J by 5 bases, and 16 bases separated the two germline ends. CDR3 length equals 15 residues. Looked up from germline, CDR1 is SEHNR and CDR2 is FQNEAQ (reference sequence). The CDR3 DNA is TGTGCCAGCAGCTTTTTTCAGGCCCGAGAGACTGAAGCTTTCTTT. This gives the protein CASSFFQARETEAFF. The entire variable domain, with the rest obtained from reference TRBV7-9 and TRBJ1-1, is as follows: DTGVSQNPRHKITKRGQNVTFRCDPISEHNRLYWYRQTLGQGPEFLTYFQNEAQLEKSRLLSDRFSAERPKGSFSTLEIQRTEQGDSAMYLCASSFFQARETEAFFGQGTRLTVV.

The V call is TRBV20-1, the J call TRBJ2-7, with D tentatively TRBD1 (5 bases). V dropped 2 bases and J dropped 3 bases, with 17 bases sitting between them. This CDR3 has 15 amino acids. Germline V gene lookup returns CDR1 DFQATT and CDR2 SNEGSKA (reference sequence). CDR3 DNA sequence: TGCAGTGCTAGATTGGTACAGGCAGCAGTCTACGAGCAGTACTTC. This codes for CSARLVQAAVYEQYF.

This clonotype has at least ten counts. J is TRBJ2-2 and V is TRBV20-1; tentatively, D is TRBD1 (6 bases). Germline CDR1 is DFQATT and CDR2 is SNEGSKA (reference sequence). With 0 bases removed from V and 4 bases from J, the gap between germline ends came to 9 bases. CDR3 size: 14 residues. The CDR3: CSARDLQGTGELFF. In nucleotides, the CDR3 is TGCAGTGCTAGAGACCTACAGGGCACCGGGGAGCTGTTTTTT.

This clonotype has only a few counts. V gene TRBV7-2 combines with J gene TRBJ1-1; TRBD1 is a possible D gene (6 bases). Trimming shortened V by 3 bases and J by 0 bases, and 11 bases separated the two germline ends. CDR1 SGHTA and CDR2 FQGNSA come from the germline V gene. The CDR3 sequence is 15 residues long. CDR3 DNA sequence: TGTGCCAGCAGCTTCAGGGGATCCCTGAACACTGAAGCTTTCTTT. This translates into CASSFRGSLNTEAFF.

The chain is built from TRBV9 and TRBJ2-1; TRBD2 agrees at 10 bases. V shed 4 bases and J 9 bases; nucleotides not matched to a gene: 10. Germline loops: CDR1 SGDLS, CDR2 YYNGEE. This CDR3 is built from 15 residues. In DNA form, the CDR3 reads TGTGCCAGCAGCCCCTCCAGCGGGGGGGCAGTTGAGCAGTTCTTC. It codes for CASSPSSGGAVEQFF. Using reference TRBV9 and TRBJ2-1 for the parts outside the CDR3, the full variable domain is DSGVTQTPKHLITATGQRVTLRCSPRSGDLSVYWYQQSLDQGLQFLIQYYNGEERAKGNILERFSAQQFPDLHSELNLSSLELGDSALYFCASSPSSGGAVEQFFGPGTRLTVL.

In this sample, this clonotype turned up a few times. The chain joins TRBV20-1 to TRBJ2-3, with a weak D call TRBD2 (6 bases). The V end lost 5 bases, the J end lost 1 base, and 13 bases lay between the germline ends. CDR1 and CDR2 (germline): DFQATT, SNEGSKA (reference sequence). The CDR3 length is 14 residues. As DNA, the CDR3 is TGCAGTGCTGGACTACCCGAACGCACAGATACGCAGTATTTT. It codes for CSAGLPERTDTQYF.

V gene TRBV6-5 combines with J gene TRBJ1-2; D ambiguous. Germline lookup yields CDR1 MNHEY and CDR2 SVGAGI. The CDR3 totals 13 residues. Between the trimmed V and J ends, which lost 1 base and 8 bases, there was a span of 11 bases. CDR3 sequence (DNA): TGTGCCAGCAGTTACTTTCGGGGAGGCGGCTACACCTTC. Its translation: CASSYFRGGGYTF.

This clonotype was observed a few times. V gene TRBV12-3 or TRBV12-4 combines with J gene TRBJ1-2; D unclear. V lost 8 bases and J lost 7, with 11 bases in between. The CDR3 has 11 amino acids. The CDR3 bases are TGTGCCAGCGCCAAACACCGTGGCTACACCTTC. It specifies CASAKHRGYTF.

This clonotype came up many times. V usage is TRBV12-3 or TRBV12-4 and J usage is TRBJ2-2, with no clear D. V lost 6 bases and J 4 bases, leaving 6 bases between the germline ends. The CDR3 is 12 amino acids. The CDR3 nucleotides are TGTGCCAGCAGCCAAATCACCGGGGAGCTGTTTTTT. It is translated as CASSQITGELFF.

This clonotype was observed a handful of times. The V and J genes are TRBV29-1 and TRBJ2-7; the match to TRBD1 covers 8 bases. Germline trimming cut 4 bases from V and 6 bases from J; bases unmatched to any gene: 5. This CDR3 region has 12 residues. Germline V gene data show CDR1 as SQVTM and CDR2 as ANQGSEA. CDR3 coding DNA: TGCAGCGTTGCCAGGACAGGGATCGAGCAGTACTTC. This translates into CSVARTGIEQYF.

This clonotype has just a few counts. The genes are TRBV20-1 and TRBJ2-3; D tentatively reads TRBD1 or TRBD2 (6 bases each). The CDR3 is 14 residues long. Trimming left V 3 bases short and J 1 base short, with 11 bases between. CDR1 and CDR2 (germline): DFQATT, SNEGSKA (reference sequence). The DNA of the CDR3 is TGCAGTGCTAGTAGGGGGGAGGGCACAGATACGCAGTATTTT. It codes for CSASRGEGTDTQYF.

This clonotype has only a few counts. This chain connects TRBV12-3 or TRBV12-4 to TRBJ1-1; D is uncertain. The CDR3 is made up of 14 amino acids. V gave up 4 bases and J gave up 4 bases, with 13 bases separating them. This CDR3 is CASSSDPGGTEAFF. The CDR3 DNA reads TGTGCCAGCAGTTCTGATCCAGGCGGCACTGAAGCTTTCTTT.

This clonotype came up a few times. The chain links TRBV20-1 to TRBJ2-3, with 11 bases fitting TRBD2. With V trimmed by 2 bases and J by 7 bases, 5 bases remained unmatched. The CDR3 sequence is 14 residues long. CDR1 and CDR2 from the germline V gene are DFQATT and SNEGSKA (reference sequence). CDR3 protein: CSARTSGGLNTQYF. As DNA, the CDR3 is TGCAGTGCTAGAACTAGCGGGGGTCTGAATACGCAGTATTTT.

In DNA form, the CDR3 reads TGTGCCACCAGTGCCATCGGCAGGGACAATGAGCAGTTCTTC. This gives the protein CATSAIGRDNEQFF. V gene TRBV24-1 combines with J gene TRBJ2-1, with D possibly matching TRBD1 (5 bases). CDR3 length equals 14 residues. Looked up from germline, CDR1 is KGHDR and CDR2 is SFDVKD. V was pared by 5 bases and J by 5 bases, with 12 bases between.

This clonotype occurred a few times. The CDR3 DNA sequence: TGTGCCAGCAGTTACGCCAGGGGTCGTGAGACCCAGTACTTC. Protein sequence: CASSYARGRETQYF. The rearrangement uses TRBV6-5 and TRBJ2-5; maybe TRBD1 (6 bases). Trimming cost V 2 bases and J 5 bases, with 12 bases left between them. Looked up from germline, CDR1 is MNHEY and CDR2 is SVGAGI. CDR3 size: 14 residues.

This clonotype was recorded a few times. The CDR3 coding sequence is TGCAGCGTTGGATCCGTCACTGAAGCTTTCTTT. Residues: CSVGSVTEAFF. This rearrangement joins TRBV29-1 to TRBJ1-1; D gene unclear. CDR3 length equals 11 residues. Trimming removed 4 bases from V and 4 bases from J, with 7 bases in between. Looked up from germline, CDR1 is SQVTM and CDR2 is ANQGSEA. The variable domain in full, completed from reference TRBV29-1 and TRBJ1-1, reads SAVISQKPSRDICQRGTSLTIQCQVDSQVTMMFWYRQQPGQSLTLIATANQGSEATYESGFVIDKFPISRPNLTFSTLTVSNMSPEDSSIYLCSVGSVTEAFFGQGTRLTVV.